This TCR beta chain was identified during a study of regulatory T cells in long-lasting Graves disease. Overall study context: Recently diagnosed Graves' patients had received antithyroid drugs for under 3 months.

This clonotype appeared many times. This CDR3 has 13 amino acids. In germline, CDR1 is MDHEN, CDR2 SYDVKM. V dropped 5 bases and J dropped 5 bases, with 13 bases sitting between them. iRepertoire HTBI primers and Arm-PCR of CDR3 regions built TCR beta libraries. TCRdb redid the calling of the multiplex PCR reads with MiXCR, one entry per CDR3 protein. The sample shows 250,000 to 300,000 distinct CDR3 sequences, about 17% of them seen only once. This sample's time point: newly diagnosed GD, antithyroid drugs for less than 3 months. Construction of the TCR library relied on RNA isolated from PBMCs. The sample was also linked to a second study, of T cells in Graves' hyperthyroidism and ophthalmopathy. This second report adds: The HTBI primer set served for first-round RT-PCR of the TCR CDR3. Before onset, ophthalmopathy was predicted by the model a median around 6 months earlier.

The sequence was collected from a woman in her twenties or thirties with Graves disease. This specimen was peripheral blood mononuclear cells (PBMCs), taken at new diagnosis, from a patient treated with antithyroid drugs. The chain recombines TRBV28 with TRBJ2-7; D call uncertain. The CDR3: CASSQISPNEQYF. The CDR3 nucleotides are TGTGCCAGCAGTCAGATCTCACCCAACGAGCAGTACTTC.